This record covers a single T cell receptor beta chain. Its antigen remains unknown. Gene names and germline match the mouse. The read finishes 4 residues shy of the CDR3 end, and the germline J gene is used to complete it. This sample stems from a study of CD8+ T cells in alopecia areata. General observations from the study: Lesional scalp, notably in alopecia totalis/universalis, had clonality above that of normal scalp. Besides other cells, scalp samples also yield sequences of resident alphabeta T cells from normal skin.

Per the germline V gene, CDR1 is LGHNA and CDR2 is YNLKQL (reference sequence). This CDR3 spans 15 amino acids. With 0 bases clipped from V and 6 bases from J, the junction kept 2 bases outside the gene matches. Markers including CD4, CD8alpha, NKG2D and NKG2ACE guided sorting of pooled cutaneous lymph node cells. Investigators isolated RNA and reverse transcribed it into cDNA to act as the sequencing template. This table comes from immunoSEQ multiplex PCR, and its TCRdb copy is limited to in-frame clones, with some not included. Observed in the sample are about 300,000 clones, none of them singletons.

The receptor's source is a C3H/HeJ mouse with alopecia areata. For the strain, the MHC haplotype given is H2-k. Sequenced input: CD4+ T cells sorted from a lymph node. The chain couples TRBV5 to TRBJ2-1; the match to TRBD2 covers 10 bases. The part of the CDR3 DNA that was read is TGTGCCAGCAGCCAAGACTGGGGGGGCATTGCT. Translating gives CASSQDWGGIA. The CDR3 as a whole reads CASSQDWGGIAEQFF.